This TCR beta chain is from a study of OX40 agonist ivuxolimab in advanced cancers. Study summary: Patients in the trial were receiving intravenous ivuxolimab every 2 weeks, at doses of 0.01 to 10 mg/kg. Patients were 82.7% male with ages roughly 23 to 79, mean about 65.

As regards this clone: The antigen remains unidentified.

The table came from immunoSEQ multiplex PCR; TCRdb's copy has only in-frame clones and leaves some out. The table shows 35,000 to 50,000 clones, with approximately 84% occurring only once. Study-level findings and limits: Partial responders at 0.1-3.0 mg/kg showed near-lowest clonal expansion.

People who had autoimmune disease history or systemic immunosuppression were excluded. Material: CD4+ or CD8+ T cells sorted from blood, obtained in a trial of the OX40 agonist ivuxolimab. The receptor comes from an adult with an advanced solid tumor such as melanoma, head and neck, liver or kidney cancer.

CDR3 residues: CASSFRDGTYNEQFF. CDR3 nucleotide sequence: TGCGCCAGCAGCTTCCGGGACGGGACCTACAATGAGCAGTTCTTC. This chain joins TRBV5-1 and TRBJ2-1; D might be TRBD1 or TRBD2, each matching 5 bases. The germline CDR1 and CDR2 sequences are SGHRS and YFSETQ. The CDR3 has 15 residues. V was cut by 2 bases and J by 2 bases, with 11 bases left in between.